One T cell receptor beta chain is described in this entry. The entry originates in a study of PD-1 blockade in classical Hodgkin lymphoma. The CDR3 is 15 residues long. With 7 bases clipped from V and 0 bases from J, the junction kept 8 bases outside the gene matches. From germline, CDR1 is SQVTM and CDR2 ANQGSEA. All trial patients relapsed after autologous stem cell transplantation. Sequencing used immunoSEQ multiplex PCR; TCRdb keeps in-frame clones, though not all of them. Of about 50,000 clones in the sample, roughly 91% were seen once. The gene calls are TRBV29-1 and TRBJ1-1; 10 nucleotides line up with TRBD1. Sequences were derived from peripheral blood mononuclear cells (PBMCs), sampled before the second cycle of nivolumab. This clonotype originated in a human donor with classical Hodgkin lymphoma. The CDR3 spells CSGDRGQGMNTEAFF. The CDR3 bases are TGCAGCGGCGACAGGGGGCAAGGGATGAACACTGAAGCTTTCTTT. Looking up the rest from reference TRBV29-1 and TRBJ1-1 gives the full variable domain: SAVISQKPSRDICQRGTSLTIQCQVDSQVTMMFWYRQQPGQSLTLIATANQGSEATYESGFVIDKFPISRPNLTFSTLTVSNMSPEDSSIYLCSGDRGQGMNTEAFFGQGTRLTVV.